This TCR beta chain is drawn from a study of blood T cell dynamics during melanoma immunotherapy. V was shortened by 0 bases and J by 3 bases, with 9 bases between the two germline ends. The CDR3 totals 15 residues. Looked up from germline, CDR1 is SGDLS and CDR2 is YYNGEE. Each bulk PBMC sample had around 380 ng DNA loaded. Only in-frame clones appear in the TCRdb table, and some are missing; sequencing was by immunoSEQ multiplex PCR. Among 13,000 to 15,000 clones listed, more than 75% were seen once. Time point: pre-treatment baseline. Patients had no prior systemic cancer treatment, immunosuppressants or other active cancers.

This receptor was obtained from a human donor with melanoma. The sequences come from blood, collected from a patient treated with checkpoint blockade. This chain uses TRBV9 with TRBJ2-2, with D possibly matching TRBD1 (5 bases). The CDR3 DNA reads as TGTGCCAGCAGCGTAGGGGCAGGGTACACCGGGGAGCTGTTTTTT. It is translated as CASSVGAGYTGELFF.